Reported below is one TCR beta chain. Its matching antigen is unknown. The data derive from a study of CD8+ T cells in alopecia areata. Study at large: Treated individuals took tofacitinib by mouth, 5 to 10 mg twice daily. It was 6 to 18 months of tofacitinib, and then there were 6 months off drug. Findings and limits, study-wide: TCRs were shared less clearly across patients than in mice, possibly for HLA-related reasons. The study also sequences resident alphabeta T cells of normal skin in scalp samples.

Germline values: CDR1 ENHRY, CDR2 SYGVKD. This CDR3 is built from 12 residues. Between the trimmed V and J ends, which lost 6 bases and 9 bases, there was a span of 12 bases. Isolated RNA was reverse transcribed into cDNA used as the sequencing template. This table comes from immunoSEQ multiplex PCR, and its TCRdb copy is limited to in-frame clones, with some not included. The table lists 150,000 to 200,000 clones, around three fifths of them singletons. The receptor was isolated from a human donor with alopecia areata. The rearrangement joins TRBV10-3 to TRBJ2-1; D may be TRBD1 (6 bases). Sequenced here: CD4+ T cells sorted from blood, sampled at week 0. CDR3 loop: CAISRPDSEQFF. The CDR3 DNA reads as TGTGCCATCAGCCGGCCGGACAGTGAGCAGTTCTTC.